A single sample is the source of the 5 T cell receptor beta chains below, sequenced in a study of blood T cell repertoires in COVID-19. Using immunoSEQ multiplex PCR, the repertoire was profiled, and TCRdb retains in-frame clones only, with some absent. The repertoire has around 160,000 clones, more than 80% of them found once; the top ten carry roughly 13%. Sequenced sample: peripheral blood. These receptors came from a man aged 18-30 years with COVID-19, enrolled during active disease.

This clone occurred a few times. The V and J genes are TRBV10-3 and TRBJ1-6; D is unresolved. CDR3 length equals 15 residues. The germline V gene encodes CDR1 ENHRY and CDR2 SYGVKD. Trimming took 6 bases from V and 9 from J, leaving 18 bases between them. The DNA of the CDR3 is TGTGCCATCAGGCCGACGGAGCCCAATGGTTCACCCCTCCACTTT. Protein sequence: CAIRPTEPNGSPLHF.

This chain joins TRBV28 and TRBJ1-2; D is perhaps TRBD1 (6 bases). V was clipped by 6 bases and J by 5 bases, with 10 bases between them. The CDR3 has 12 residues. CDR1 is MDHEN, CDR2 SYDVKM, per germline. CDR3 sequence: CASRDSGYGYTF. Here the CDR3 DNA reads TGTGCCAGCAGGGACAGTGGGTATGGCTACACCTTC.

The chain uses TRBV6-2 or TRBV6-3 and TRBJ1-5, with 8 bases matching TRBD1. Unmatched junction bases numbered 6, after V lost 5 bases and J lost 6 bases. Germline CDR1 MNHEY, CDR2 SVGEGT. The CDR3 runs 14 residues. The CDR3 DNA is TGTGCCAGCAGTCCCTTACAGGGGGGTCAGCCCCAGCATTTT. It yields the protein CASSPLQGGQPQHF.

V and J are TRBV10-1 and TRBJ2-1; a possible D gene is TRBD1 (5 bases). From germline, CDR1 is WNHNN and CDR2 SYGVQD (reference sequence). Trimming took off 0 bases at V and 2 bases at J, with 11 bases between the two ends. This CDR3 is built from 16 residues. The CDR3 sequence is CASSESGAYAYNEQFF. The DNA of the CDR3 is TGCGCCAGCAGTGAGTCTGGGGCTTACGCCTACAATGAGCAGTTCTTC.

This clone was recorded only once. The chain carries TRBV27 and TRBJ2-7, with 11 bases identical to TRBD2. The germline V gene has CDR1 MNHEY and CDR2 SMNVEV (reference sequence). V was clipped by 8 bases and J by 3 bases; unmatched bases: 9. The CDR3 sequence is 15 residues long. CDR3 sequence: CASAVAGGPYYEQYF. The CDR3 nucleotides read TGTGCCAGCGCGGTAGCGGGAGGGCCCTACTACGAGCAGTACTTC.